The 3 T cell receptor beta chains below all came from one sample that was sequenced in a study of CD8 T cells in ankylosing spondylitis. Regarding the study as a whole: For ankylosing spondylitis blood, a TCR beta motif of seven to nine highly homologous variants appeared characteristic.

These TCRs are of unknown antigen specificity. TCRdb recomputed calls from the 5' RACE reads with MiXCR, one row per CDR3 protein. Here the sample spans fewer than 450,000 distinct CDR3 sequences, 17% being singletons. Sequencing was carried out using blood, either unsorted or a sorted T cell fraction (not recorded which). The receptors were gathered from a male donor with ankylosing spondylitis.

This clonotype came up many times. It is unclear where the CDR3 begins or ends on the DNA, so no DNA is shown, and the CDR3 is as TCRdb lists it. V usage is TRBV2 and J usage is TRBJ1-1; TRBD1, the table's D call, was not compared with the DNA. Germline CDR1 reads SNHLY; CDR2 reads FYNNEI. Inclusive of both ends, the CDR3 amounts to 16 amino acids. CDR3: CASSSSVGTANTEAFF.

The chain combines TRBV11-1 with TRBJ2-7, with 10 bases that match TRBD2. After removal of 4 bases from V and 3 bases from J, the junction contained 15 bases not matched to a gene. The CDR3 covers 18 residues. Germline V lookup: CDR1 SGHAT, CDR2 FQDESV (reference sequence). The CDR3 coding sequence is TGTGCCAGCAGCTCGCCAGGGCCCTTAGCGGGAGGACTCTACGAGCAGTACTTC. Protein: CASSSPGPLAGGLYEQYF.

This clonotype turned up a few times. V usage is TRBV20-1 and J usage is TRBJ2-7, with D uncertain. V was cut by 2 bases and J by 0 bases, with 5 bases left in between. Germline V gene data show CDR1 as DFQATT and CDR2 as SNEGSKA (reference sequence). CDR3 length equals 12 residues. CDR3 sequence (DNA): TGCAGTGCTAGAACGTTCTCCTACGAGCAGTACTTC. This encodes CSARTFSYEQYF.